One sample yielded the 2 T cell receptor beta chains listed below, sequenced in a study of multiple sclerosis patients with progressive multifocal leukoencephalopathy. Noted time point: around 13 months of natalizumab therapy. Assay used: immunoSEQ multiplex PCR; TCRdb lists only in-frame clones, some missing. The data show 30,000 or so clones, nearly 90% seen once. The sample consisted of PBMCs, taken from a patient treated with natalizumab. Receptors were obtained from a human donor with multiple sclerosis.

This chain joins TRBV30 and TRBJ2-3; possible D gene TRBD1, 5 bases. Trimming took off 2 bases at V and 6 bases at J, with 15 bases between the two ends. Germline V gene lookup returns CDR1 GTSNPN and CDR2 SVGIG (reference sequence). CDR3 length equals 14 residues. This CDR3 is CAWSIFPGFDTQYF. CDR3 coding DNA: TGTGCCTGGAGTATCTTCCCAGGGTTCGATACGCAGTATTTT.

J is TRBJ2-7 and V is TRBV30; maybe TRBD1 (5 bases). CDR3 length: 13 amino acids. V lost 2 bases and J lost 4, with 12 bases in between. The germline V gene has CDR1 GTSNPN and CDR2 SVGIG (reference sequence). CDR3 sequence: CAWSSGRAYEQYF. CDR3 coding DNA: TGTGCCTGGAGTTCGGGCAGGGCATACGAGCAGTACTTC.